Below, 21 T cell receptor beta chains from the same sample are listed, as sequenced in a study of T cell responses to AZD1222 COVID-19 vaccine. The assay was immunoSEQ multiplex PCR, and TCRdb's table has in-frame clones only and misses some. This sample carries about 260,000 clones, just over 90% of them seen once, and the ten largest clones take around 0.57%. The sequences come from peripheral blood, collected on day 0 of AZD1222 vaccination. Receptors originate from an adult in good health.

This clone was observed once. The chain links TRBV28 to TRBJ2-7; no firm D call. Germline assignment: CDR1 MDHEN and CDR2 SYDVKM. This CDR3 is built from 12 residues. Trimming pared 9 bases from V and 5 bases from J, leaving 14 bases between. The DNA for the CDR3 is TGTGCCAGTCGTGGGCCTGCTCACGAGCAGTACTTC. This encodes CASRGPAHEQYF.

This chain uses TRBV28 with TRBJ1-2; 7 bases align to TRBD1. CDR1 and CDR2 from the germline V gene are MDHEN and SYDVKM. This CDR3 spans 12 amino acids. V gave up 6 bases and J gave up 5 bases; unmatched junction bases: 3. This CDR3 is CASRKTGYGYTF. The CDR3, as DNA: TGTGCCAGCAGAAAGACAGGGTATGGCTACACCTTC.

J is TRBJ2-3 and V is TRBV18, with D perhaps matching TRBD2 (5 bases). Germline CDR1 is KGHSH and CDR2 is LQKENI. The germline V and J ends were trimmed by 4 bases and 11 bases, with 10 bases remaining between them. The CDR3 is made up of 11 amino acids. CDR3 amino acids: CASSLRDEQYF. Written as DNA, the CDR3 is TGTGCCAGCTCACTGAGGGATGAGCAGTATTTT. The full variable domain, with the rest looked up from reference TRBV18 and TRBJ2-3, is NAGVMQNPRHLVRRRGQEARLRCSPMKGHSHVYWYRQLPEEGLKFMVYLQKENIIDESGMPKERFSAEFPKEGPSILRIQQVVRGDSAAYFCASSLRDEQYFGPGTRLTVL.

The V and J genes are TRBV4-1 and TRBJ1-1; the D is unclear. The germline V gene encodes CDR1 MGHRA and CDR2 YSYEKL. The CDR3 spans 15 residues. Between the trimmed V and J ends, which lost 0 bases and 4 bases, there was a span of 12 bases. Here the CDR3 DNA reads TGCGCCAGCAGCCAAGATCGGGGTGGCGGCACTGAAGCTTTCTTT. Translation gives CASSQDRGGGTEAFF.

The chain joins TRBV7-2 to TRBJ2-7; the D call may be TRBD1 or TRBD2 (5 bases each). Per the germline V gene, CDR1 is SGHTA and CDR2 is FQGNSA. Trimming shortened V by 1 base and J by 3 bases, and 13 bases separated the two germline ends. The CDR3 loop spans 15 amino acids. CDR3 nucleotides: TGTGCCAGCAGCTTAGGAATGGGGGACGGCTACGAGCAGTACTTC. Translating gives CASSLGMGDGYEQYF.

This chain links TRBV11-2 with TRBJ2-1; 7 bases are shared with TRBD2. The CDR3 runs to 16 residues. Trimming took 1 base from V and 4 from J; bases not matched to a gene: 7. Germline CDR1 SGHAT, CDR2 FQNNGV. This CDR3 is CASSLVAGTTYNEQFF. The CDR3 nucleotides are TGTGCCAGCAGCTTAGTTGCCGGGACTACGTACAATGAGCAGTTCTTC.

This chain joins TRBV2 and TRBJ1-6; D call uncertain. Germline CDR1 is SNHLY and CDR2 is FYNNEI. V lost 6 bases, J lost 2 bases, and 14 bases lay in between. The CDR3 is made up of 16 amino acids. Written as DNA, the CDR3 is TGTGCCAGCAGGGGAGGAGGTCTCCCCTATAATTCACCCCTCCACTTT. Amino acids: CASRGGGLPYNSPLHF.

The rearrangement joins TRBV5-1 to TRBJ1-4, with TRBD1 identical over 9 bases. The trim removed 3 bases at V and 5 bases at J, leaving 8 bases unmatched. The germline V gene encodes CDR1 SGHRS and CDR2 YFSETQ. There are 16 residues in the CDR3. The chain's CDR3 is CASSWTRGTGNEKLFF. In DNA, the CDR3 is TGCGCCAGCAGCTGGACCCGGGGGACAGGGAATGAAAAACTGTTTTTT.

CDR3 coding DNA: TGTGCCAGCAGCTTGGGACCCGTGGGCAATGAGCAGTTCTTC. It yields the protein CASSLGPVGNEQFF. The V call is TRBV7-3, the J call TRBJ2-1, with D possibly being TRBD1 or TRBD2 (5 bases each). The CDR3 contains 14 residues. The germline V and J ends were trimmed by 3 bases and 6 bases, with 12 bases remaining between them. In germline, CDR1 is SGHTA, CDR2 FQGTGA.

This chain connects TRBV6-2 or TRBV6-3 to TRBJ1-5; D gene unclear. The length of the CDR3 is 13 residues. V lost 2 bases and J 3 bases, leaving 5 bases between the germline ends. Germline CDR1 is MNHEY and CDR2 is SVGEGT. The DNA of the CDR3 is TGTGCCAGCAGTTACGGAAACAATCAGCCCCAGCATTTT. Its translation: CASSYGNNQPQHF.

The chain has TRBV5-4 and TRBJ2-7; TRBD2 agrees at 10 bases. This CDR3 spans 15 amino acids. The ends lost 4 bases at V and 2 bases at J; junction bases unmatched: 6. Germline V gene data show CDR1 as SGHNT and CDR2 as YYREEE (reference sequence). This chain's CDR3 is CASSPGTSDTYEQYF. Written as DNA, the CDR3 is TGTGCCAGCAGCCCCGGGACTAGCGATACCTACGAGCAGTACTTC.

The chain recombines TRBV29-1 with TRBJ1-1, with D possibly TRBD1 on 5 matching bases. The V gene's germline CDR1 is SQVTM and CDR2 ANQGSEA. The CDR3 runs to 13 residues. Trimming shortened V by 7 bases and J by 5 bases, and 17 bases separated the two germline ends. Written as DNA, the CDR3 is TGCAGCGCCTTGGGACTCTATGAGACTGAAGCTTTCTTT. Translated: CSALGLYETEAFF.

The chain recombines TRBV11-2 with TRBJ2-7; D might be TRBD2 (5 bases). There are 15 residues in the CDR3. Germline values: CDR1 SGHAT, CDR2 FQNNGV. The V and J ends lost 0 bases and 3 bases respectively, with 12 bases between them. Here the CDR3 reads CASSLDPGKGYEQYF. The CDR3 coding sequence is TGTGCCAGCAGCTTAGACCCGGGAAAGGGCTACGAGCAGTACTTC. Looking up the rest from reference TRBV11-2 and TRBJ2-7 gives the full variable domain: EAGVAQSPRYKIIEKRQSVAFWCNPISGHATLYWYQQILGQGPKLLIQFQNNGVVDDSQLPKDRFSAERLKGVDSTLKIQPAKLEDSAVYLCASSLDPGKGYEQYFGPGTRLTVT.

The chain links TRBV7-9 to TRBJ2-7; 8 nucleotides align to TRBD2. Germline lookup yields CDR1 SEHNR and CDR2 FQNEAQ (reference sequence). V gave up 6 bases and J gave up 2 bases; unmatched junction bases: 3. The CDR3 spans 13 residues. The CDR3 coding sequence is TGTGCCAGCAGATTTAGCGGGGCCTACGAGCAGTACTTC. Translation: CASRFSGAYEQYF.

The rearrangement links TRBV20-1 to TRBJ2-1; D remains ambiguous. Germline CDR1 and CDR2: DFQATT and SNEGSKA (reference sequence). The CDR3 totals 11 residues. The V gene lost 1 base and the J gene lost 8 bases, with 6 bases spanning the gap. CDR3 in amino acids: CSARVRDEQFF. The CDR3 nucleotides read TGCAGTGCTAGAGTCCGGGATGAGCAGTTCTTC.

The CDR3 protein is CASSPRQESYEQYF. CDR3 sequence (DNA): TGTGCCAGCAGTCCGCGACAGGAGTCCTACGAGCAGTACTTC. The rearrangement joins TRBV6-5 to TRBJ2-7; weak D call: TRBD1 (6 bases). There are 14 residues in the CDR3. Germline-derived CDR1 and CDR2 are MNHEY and SVGAGI. Trimming cost V 5 bases and J 1 base, with 12 bases left between them.

The V gene is TRBV27, the J gene TRBJ2-3; possible D gene TRBD2, 6 bases. There are 15 residues in the CDR3. V was trimmed by 7 bases and J by 6 bases, leaving 20 bases between them. CDR1 MNHEY and CDR2 SMNVEV come from the germline V gene (reference sequence). The CDR3 bases are TGTGCCAGCACCCTGTCGGGACTCCATTGGGATACGCAGTATTTT. Its protein is CASTLSGLHWDTQYF.

The gene calls are TRBV2 and TRBJ1-5, with TRBD1 matching over 9 bases. This CDR3 contains 15 residues. Trimming removed 8 bases from V and 4 bases from J; junction bases left unmatched: 9. Germline CDR1 is SNHLY and CDR2 is FYNNEI. The CDR3 reads CASWEGGTGNQPQHF. The DNA for the CDR3 is TGTGCCAGCTGGGAGGGCGGGACAGGGAATCAGCCCCAGCATTTT.

The chain is built from TRBV10-2 and TRBJ1-1; tentatively, D is TRBD1 (5 bases). The CDR3 extends over 14 amino acids. The germline V and J ends were trimmed by 6 bases and 3 bases, with 14 bases remaining between them. The germline V gene encodes CDR1 WSHSY and CDR2 SAAADI. CDR3 coding DNA: TGCGCCAGCAGGAGTGCGGGGCGGGACACTGAAGCTTTCTTT. This encodes CASRSAGRDTEAFF.

In DNA form, the CDR3 reads TGTGCCAGCGGGGATGGCGGGGGGTCCCACAATGAGCAGTTCTTC. Amino acids: CASGDGGGSHNEQFF. The chain joins TRBV6-5 to TRBJ2-1, with TRBD2 matching over 8 bases. This CDR3 has 15 amino acids. V lost 8 bases to trimming and J lost 5 bases; unmatched junction nucleotides: 11. Per the germline V gene, CDR1 is MNHEY and CDR2 is SVGAGI.

This clone was observed a single time. The chain links TRBV18 to TRBJ1-5; a possible D gene is TRBD1 (5 bases). In germline, CDR1 is KGHSH, CDR2 LQKENI. There are 16 residues in the CDR3. V lost 6 bases to trimming and J lost 0 bases, with 15 bases between them. The CDR3 is CASSHTPTDSNQPQHF. DNA for the CDR3: TGTGCCAGCTCTCACACTCCGACAGATAGCAATCAGCCCCAGCATTTT.